The 31 T cell receptor beta chains in this list originate from one sample, sequenced in a study of shared clonotypes between healthy human individuals. Measured with immunoSEQ multiplex PCR; TCRdb has only the in-frame clones, and not every one. The sample yields approximately 1,000,000 clones, about four fifths seen once. The sample taken for sequencing was memory CD4+ T cells from PBMCs. Subset reported: CD45RA-negative fraction. These receptors originate from a man aged 18 to 29 in good health. Some clones in this sample may be carry-over from other donors' samples.

The rearrangement joins TRBV2 to TRBJ1-5; 8 bases agree with TRBD1. The CDR3 is 14 amino acids. V lost 8 bases to trimming and J lost 7 bases; unmatched junction nucleotides: 10. Per the germline V gene, CDR1 is SNHLY and CDR2 is FYNNEI. This chain's CDR3 is CASGQGRNLQPQHF. CDR3 bases: TGTGCCAGCGGACAGGGACGGAATTTACAGCCCCAGCATTTT.

This clone showed up just a few times. The chain combines TRBV27 with TRBJ2-7; TRBD1 aligns across 8 bases. J was trimmed by 2 bases and V by 6 bases; bases with no gene match: 6. This CDR3 is built from 14 residues. Germline CDR1 and CDR2: MNHEY and SMNVEV (reference sequence). The CDR3 DNA reads as TGTGCCAGCAGAAGACCGGGACAGGCCTACGAGCAGTACTTC. It translates to CASRRPGQAYEQYF.

The rearrangement joins TRBV13 to TRBJ1-2; D is possibly TRBD1 (6 bases). V dropped 5 bases and J dropped 8 bases, with 15 bases sitting between them. The CDR3 runs 13 residues. CDR1 and CDR2 from the germline V gene are PRHDT and FYEKMQ (reference sequence). The CDR3 loop is CASSPPDSFGYTF. The CDR3 DNA sequence: TGTGCCAGCAGCCCCCCGGACAGCTTCGGCTACACCTTC.

V is TRBV19 and J is TRBJ2-7; 10 nucleotides line up with TRBD1. The V and J ends lost 7 bases and 4 bases, in that order; junction bases with no gene match: 7. CDR1 is LNHDA, CDR2 SQIVND, per germline (reference sequence). The CDR3 totals 14 residues. The CDR3 loop reads CASKTGGGPYEQYF. The CDR3 coding sequence is TGTGCCAGTAAGACAGGGGGCGGACCGTACGAGCAGTACTTC.

The J gene is TRBJ1-1, the V gene TRBV6-5; no definite D call. Trimming cost V 8 bases and J 4 bases, with 14 bases left between them. Germline V gives CDR1 MNHEY, CDR2 SVGAGI. The CDR3 length is 13 residues. CDR3: CASESGWGTEAFF. In DNA form, the CDR3 reads TGTGCCAGCGAAAGCGGATGGGGCACTGAAGCTTTCTTT.

In its sample, this clone was seen once. V and J are TRBV6-6 and TRBJ1-5; 7 bases agree with TRBD1. V trimming: 6 bases; J trimming: 0 bases; junction bases outside the gene matches: 8. The CDR3 is 16 amino acids. Germline V gives CDR1 MNHNY, CDR2 SVGAGI (reference sequence). The CDR3 loop reads CASSYPQGDSNQPQHF. DNA of the CDR3: TGTGCCAGCAGCTATCCCCAGGGGGATAGCAATCAGCCCCAGCATTTT.

This chain uses TRBV28 with TRBJ2-3; D is unclear. The germline V gene has CDR1 MDHEN and CDR2 SYDVKM. The CDR3 consists of 13 residues. With 4 bases removed from V and 4 bases from J, the gap between germline ends came to 9 bases. CDR3 sequence (DNA): TGTGCCAGCAGTTCCCGAGCCCCAGATACGCAGTATTTT. Residues: CASSSRAPDTQYF.

The genes are TRBV30 and TRBJ2-1, with D possibly TRBD1 on 5 matching bases. V lost 3 bases and J 12 bases, leaving 18 bases between the germline ends. The CDR3 consists of 13 residues. Germline-derived CDR1 and CDR2 are GTSNPN and SVGIG (reference sequence). The CDR3 DNA follows: TGTGCCTGGAGGTCCCTACGCCAGGGAAGGCAGTTCTTC. This encodes CAWRSLRQGRQFF.

This clone was detected a few times. The chain combines TRBV4-2 with TRBJ2-1; the D gene is possibly TRBD2 (5 bases). V gave up 0 bases and J gave up 6 bases, with 9 bases separating them. Germline V lookup: CDR1 LGHNA, CDR2 YNFKEQ. The CDR3 runs to 14 residues. The CDR3 region has the DNA TGTGCCAGCAGCCAAGAAATGGCGGGCAATGAGCAGTTCTTC. Amino acid sequence: CASSQEMAGNEQFF.

V usage is TRBV7-9 and J usage is TRBJ2-4; the match to TRBD1 covers 9 bases. After removal of 5 bases from V and 0 bases from J, the junction contained 14 bases not matched to a gene. This CDR3 is built from 19 residues. Per germline, CDR1 SEHNR and CDR2 FQNEAQ (reference sequence). CDR3 protein: CASSLTPGQGSAAKNIQYF. CDR3 nucleotide sequence: TGTGCCAGCAGCCTCACCCCGGGACAGGGTTCCGCAGCCAAAAACATTCAGTACTTC.

The V gene is TRBV5-1, the J gene TRBJ2-4; 7 bases line up with TRBD2. Germline V lookup: CDR1 SGHRS, CDR2 YFSETQ. V dropped 4 bases and J dropped 4; count of bases not matched to a gene: 8. The CDR3 has 15 residues. In DNA form, the CDR3 reads TGCGCCAGCAGCCCGGGGGGTGGGCAGAAAAACATTCAGTACTTC. Residues: CASSPGGGQKNIQYF.

This clone has a handful of counts. The rearrangement uses TRBV27 and TRBJ1-1; D gene uncertain. The germline V gene has CDR1 MNHEY and CDR2 SMNVEV (reference sequence). There are 14 residues in the CDR3. V shed 4 bases and J shed 1 base, with 10 bases lying between them. This CDR3 is CASSSLFQNTEAFF. The DNA of the CDR3 is TGTGCCAGCAGTTCTTTATTCCAGAACACTGAAGCTTTCTTT.

The V gene is TRBV6-6, the J gene TRBJ2-7; 9 bases agree with TRBD1. Looked up from germline, CDR1 is MNHNY and CDR2 is SVGAGI (reference sequence). CDR3 size: 14 residues. Trimming removed 4 bases from V and 6 bases from J; junction bases left unmatched: 7. CDR3 residues: CASSFRDRVSEQYF. In nucleotides, the CDR3 is TGTGCCAGCAGTTTCCGGGACAGGGTTAGCGAGCAGTACTTC.

The genes are TRBV18 and TRBJ2-7; 11 bases align to TRBD1. This CDR3 is 16 amino acids long. Germline-derived CDR1 and CDR2 are KGHSH and LQKENI. V shed 6 bases, J shed 1 base, and the junction held 8 bases outside the gene matches. Written as DNA, the CDR3 is TGTGCCAGCTCGCGGACAGGGGGCGTCCGATCCTACGAGCAGTACTTC. Translating it yields CASSRTGGVRSYEQYF.

The chain recombines TRBV4-3 with TRBJ2-5; 8 nucleotides align to TRBD1. With the DNA end fitting TRBJ2-7 better, the J assignment may be wrong. CDR1 and CDR2 (germline): LGHNA, YSLEER. The CDR3 sequence is 14 residues long. CDR3 sequence (DNA): TGCGCCAGCAGCCCCGGACAGGGCCTCTACGAGCAGTACTTC. It translates to CASSPGQGLYEQYF.

Concerning this clone itself: Other DNA sequences in this sample translate to the same CDR3. The chain links TRBV10-3 to TRBJ1-4, with D perhaps matching TRBD1 (5 bases). The CDR3 has 13 residues. Germline loops: CDR1 ENHRY, CDR2 SYGVKD. V lost 2 bases and J 6 bases, leaving 7 bases between the germline ends. CDR3 in amino acids: CAISEGADEKLFF. The CDR3 DNA reads TGTGCCATCAGTGAGGGGGCCGATGAAAAACTGTTTTTT.

J is TRBJ2-7 and V is TRBV29-1; D not certain. This CDR3 is 11 amino acids long. Trimming shortened V by 4 bases and J by 1 base, and 5 bases separated the two germline ends. Germline V gene sequence: CDR1 SQVTM, CDR2 ANQGSEA. In nucleotides, the CDR3 is TGCAGCGTTGGGGCATCCTACGAGCAGTACTTC. This codes for CSVGASYEQYF.

A remark on this clone: This sample includes further DNA sequences coding for the same CDR3. The chain couples TRBV7-8 to TRBJ2-2, with 10 bases identical to TRBD1. The CDR3 has 15 amino acids. In germline, CDR1 is SGHVS, CDR2 FQNEAQ. After removal of 5 bases from V and 1 base from J, the junction contained 1 base not matched to a gene. CDR3 sequence reads: CASSRTGGNTGELFF. The DNA of the CDR3 is TGTGCCAGCAGCCGGACAGGGGGGAACACCGGGGAGCTGTTTTTT.

The chain employs TRBV15 and TRBJ2-7; TRBD2 might be the D (5 bases). CDR3 size: 15 residues. CDR1 is LNHNV, CDR2 YYDKDF, per germline (reference sequence). Trimming shortened V by 0 bases and J by 2 bases, and 11 bases separated the two germline ends. Written as DNA, the CDR3 is TGTGCCACCAGCAGAGATAGGACTGGAGCCTACGAGCAGTACTTC. This gives the protein CATSRDRTGAYEQYF.

The chain is built from TRBV30 and TRBJ1-5; D is uncertain. This CDR3 contains 13 residues. Trimming stripped 3 bases from V and 2 bases from J, with 8 bases between. CDR1 and CDR2 (germline): GTSNPN, SVGIG (reference sequence). The CDR3 loop reads CAWREAGNQPQHF. CDR3 sequence (DNA): TGTGCCTGGAGAGAGGCAGGCAATCAGCCCCAGCATTTT. The whole variable domain, filled in from reference TRBV30 and TRBJ1-5, reads SQTIHQWPATLVQPVGSPLSLECTVEGTSNPNLYWYRQAAGRGLQLLFYSVGIGQISSEVPQNLSASRPQDRQFILSSKKLLLSDSGFYLCAWREAGNQPQHFGDGTRLSIL.

CDR3: CASRGIGNYEQYF. The CDR3 region has the DNA TGTGCCAGCAGAGGAATAGGGAACTACGAGCAGTACTTC. V gene TRBV7-2 combines with J gene TRBJ2-7; D uncertain. The CDR3 loop spans 13 amino acids. The germline CDR1 and CDR2 sequences are SGHTA and FQGNSA. Trimming left V 6 bases short and J 3 bases short, with 12 bases between.

This chain uses TRBV30 with TRBJ2-5; D is ambiguous. Germline V gene data show CDR1 as GTSNPN and CDR2 as SVGIG (reference sequence). With 0 bases removed from V and 5 bases from J, the gap between germline ends came to 10 bases. This CDR3 region has 13 residues. CDR3 loop: CAWSVGVLETQYF. For the CDR3, the DNA is TGTGCCTGGAGTGTAGGCGTGTTGGAGACCCAGTACTTC.

This clone came up a few times. This chain uses TRBV28 with TRBJ2-5, with D possibly matching TRBD2 (6 bases). The germline V gene has CDR1 MDHEN and CDR2 SYDVKM. The CDR3 is made up of 13 amino acids. Trimming removed 8 bases at V and 5 bases at J, with 15 bases between. CDR3 sequence (DNA): TGTGCCAGCTTGGGGGTGGGGAGGGAGACCCAGTACTTC. This codes for CASLGVGRETQYF.

This chain uses TRBV10-3 with TRBJ1-1, with D hard to call. Germline CDR1 ENHRY, CDR2 SYGVKD. The CDR3 covers 13 residues. V gave up 7 bases and J gave up 3 bases, with 12 bases separating them. CDR3 in amino acids: CAITRAKDTEAFF. CDR3 DNA: TGTGCCATCACTCGGGCGAAGGACACTGAAGCTTTCTTT.

At least ten counts were recorded for this clone. The chain combines TRBV18 with TRBJ2-1; a weak D match, TRBD1 (5 bases). Germline CDR1 reads KGHSH; CDR2 reads LQKENI. Trimming left V 5 bases short and J 8 bases short, with 13 bases between. This CDR3 spans 13 amino acids. This chain's CDR3 is CASSTTPGYEQFF. The CDR3 DNA reads as TGTGCCAGCTCAACAACCCCAGGGTATGAGCAGTTCTTC.

This clone was observed a handful of times. This CDR3 is CASSSQRTVYEQYF. The DNA of the CDR3 is TGTGCCAGCAGCTCCCAGAGGACAGTCTACGAGCAGTACTTC. J is TRBJ2-7 and V is TRBV11-2, with a weak D call TRBD1 (6 bases). The CDR3 totals 14 residues. Trimming took off 4 bases at V and 3 bases at J, with 13 bases between the two ends. Germline CDR1 SGHAT, CDR2 FQNNGV.

V gene TRBV28 combines with J gene TRBJ1-2; D ambiguous. In germline, CDR1 is MDHEN, CDR2 SYDVKM. V was cut by 7 bases and J by 4 bases, with 7 bases left in between. The CDR3 is 11 residues long. CDR3 sequence: CASTNRYGYTF. The CDR3 region has the DNA TGTGCCAGCACCAACCGCTATGGCTACACCTTC.

V is TRBV11-2 and J is TRBJ1-1, with D hard to call. CDR1 is SGHAT, CDR2 FQNNGV, per germline. The CDR3 runs to 15 residues. V was pared by 0 bases and J by 3 bases, with 11 bases between. CDR3 in amino acids: CASSLDLAGYTEAFF. CDR3 nucleotides: TGTGCCAGCAGCTTAGATCTGGCCGGGTACACTGAAGCTTTCTTT.

The rearrangement uses TRBV4-2 and TRBJ2-7; 10 nucleotides line up with TRBD1. Germline trimming cut 4 bases from V and 1 base from J; bases unmatched to any gene: 4. Per the germline V gene, CDR1 is LGHNA and CDR2 is YNFKEQ. The CDR3 runs to 15 residues. This CDR3 reads CASSRDRGPSYEQYF. CDR3 sequence (DNA): TGTGCCAGCAGCCGAGACAGGGGGCCTTCCTACGAGCAGTACTTC.

This clone was seen only a few times. V and J are TRBV29-1 and TRBJ2-7; possibly TRBD1 for D (5 bases). V was shortened by 5 bases and J by 0 bases, with 11 bases between the two germline ends. Germline CDR1 and CDR2: SQVTM and ANQGSEA. CDR3 length: 13 residues. DNA for the CDR3: TGCAGCGTTTCTCTGGACAACTCCTACGAGCAGTACTTC. It codes for CSVSLDNSYEQYF.

CDR3 coding DNA: TGTGCCAGCAGCAACAACCCGACAGGGACGGATCAGCCCCAGCATTTT. This codes for CASSNNPTGTDQPQHF. This sequence joins TRBV5-4 and TRBJ1-5; 7 nucleotides match TRBD1. The CDR3 consists of 16 residues. Trimming cost V 4 bases and J 5 bases; bases outside gene matches: 12. The germline V gene has CDR1 SGHNT and CDR2 YYREEE (reference sequence).